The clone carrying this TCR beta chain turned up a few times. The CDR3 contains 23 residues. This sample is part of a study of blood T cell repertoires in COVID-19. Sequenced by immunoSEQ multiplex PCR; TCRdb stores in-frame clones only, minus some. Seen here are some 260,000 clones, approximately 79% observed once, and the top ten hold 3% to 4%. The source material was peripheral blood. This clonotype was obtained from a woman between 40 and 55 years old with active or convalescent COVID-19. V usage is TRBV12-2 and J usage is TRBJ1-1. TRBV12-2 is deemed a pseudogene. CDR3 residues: CASRSERPSPGGRGTWGGTEAFF. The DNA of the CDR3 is TGTGCAAGTCGCTCAGAGAGGCCTAGCCCCGGAGGGAGGGGGACCTGGGGTGGGACTGAAGCTTTCTTT.